These T cell receptor beta chains were read from a single sample in a study of cytomegalovirus exposure and HLA in healthy donors. TCRdb's table, derived via immunoSEQ multiplex PCR, lists solely in-frame clones and lacks some. The sample contains some 150,000 clones, over 70% of which appear only once. Sequencing was performed on PBMCs. The receptors derive from a male donor in good health and CMV-seronegative. Each CDR3 is given with its conserved first and last residue. Each record gives: J gene, D gene, V gene, clone size, CDR3 DNA, CDR3 protein. A D gene is named only where the DNA matches it firmly. Clone size appears in some rows only: once, few, many, or a class for an expanded clone.

J gene: TRBJ2-5; D gene: TRBD2; V gene: TRBV5-1; clone size: NA; CDR3 DNA: TGCGCCAGCAGCTTCTCCACTAGCGGGGGAGGAGAGACCCAGTACTTC; CDR3 protein: CASSFSTSGGGETQYF
J gene: TRBJ1-1; D gene: NA; V gene: TRBV5-6; clone size: NA; CDR3 DNA: NA; CDR3 protein: CASSFGTGSSRRGFF
J gene: TRBJ1-5; D gene: NA; V gene: TRBV5-6; clone size: NA; CDR3 DNA: TGTGCCAGCAGCCCTAGGACCTCCCGACTATATCAGCCCCAGCATTTT; CDR3 protein: CASSPRTSRLYQPQHF
J gene: TRBJ2-6; D gene: NA; V gene: TRBV5-1; clone size: NA; CDR3 DNA: TGCGCCAGCAGCTTACGAAAAGGAAACGAGGCTGGGGCCAACGTCCTGACTTTC; CDR3 protein: CASSLRKGNEAGANVLTF
J gene: TRBJ1-2; D gene: NA; V gene: TRBV7-9; clone size: NA; CDR3 DNA: TGTTCCAGCAGCCGCGACAGTCGTGCTTCCTATGGCTACACCTTC; CDR3 protein: CSSSRDSRASYGYTF
J gene: TRBJ1-2; D gene: NA; V gene: TRBV27; clone size: NA; CDR3 DNA: TGTGCCAGCAGTTTATCGATCTCGGTAACCGGTTACTCCTTC; CDR3 protein: CASSLSISVTGYSF
J gene: TRBJ2-2; D gene: TRBD1; V gene: TRBV11-3; clone size: NA; CDR3 DNA: TGTGCCAGCAGCTTAGAAGCAGGGGGAACCGGGGAGCTGTTTTTT; CDR3 protein: CASSLEAGGTGELFF
J gene: TRBJ2-1; D gene: TRBD2; V gene: TRBV5-8; clone size: few; CDR3 DNA: TGTGCCAGCAGCACTACTAGCGGGGGGACGGTTTCCTACAATGAGCAGTTCTTC; CDR3 protein: CASSTTSGGTVSYNEQFF
J gene: TRBJ2-4; D gene: NA; V gene: TRBV28; clone size: once; CDR3 DNA: TGTGCCAGCAGTTTTACCGGGCTCGGGGGCATTCAGTACTTC; CDR3 protein: CASSFTGLGGIQYF
J gene: TRBJ2-7; D gene: TRBD2; V gene: TRBV5-1; clone size: NA; CDR3 DNA: TGCGCCAGCAGCTCCCTAGCGGCCCCCTACGAGCAGTACTTC; CDR3 protein: CASSSLAAPYEQYF
J gene: TRBJ1-1; D gene: NA; V gene: TRBV9; clone size: NA; CDR3 DNA: TGTGCCAGCAGCGTAGAGGCGGGCACGGGTACTGAAGCTTTCTTT; CDR3 protein: CASSVEAGTGTEAFF
J gene: TRBJ2-1; D gene: TRBD1; V gene: TRBV30; clone size: NA; CDR3 DNA: TGTGCCTCTGAACTCGGGACAGGGGGCAGGAATGAGCAGTTCTTC; CDR3 protein: CASELGTGGRNEQFF
J gene: TRBJ2-7; D gene: NA; V gene: TRBV4-3; clone size: NA; CDR3 DNA: TGCGCCAGCAGCCAAGATCGAAACAGTGCCTACGAGCAGTACTTC; CDR3 protein: CASSQDRNSAYEQYF
J gene: TRBJ2-7; D gene: TRBD1; V gene: TRBV9; clone size: NA; CDR3 DNA: TGTGCCAGCAGCGTAGCCGGACAGGGCTCCTACGAGCAGTACTTC; CDR3 protein: CASSVAGQGSYEQYF
J gene: TRBJ2-5; D gene: NA; V gene: TRBV5-1; clone size: few; CDR3 DNA: TGCGCCAGCAGCTTGGGGACAGTCCAAGAGACCCAGTACTTC; CDR3 protein: CASSLGTVQETQYF
J gene: TRBJ2-7; D gene: NA; V gene: TRBV11-2; clone size: NA; CDR3 DNA: TGTGCCAGCAGCTCCCCCCGACAGGGACTTAAGTACGAGCAGTACTTC; CDR3 protein: CASSSPRQGLKYEQYF
J gene: TRBJ2-3; D gene: TRBD1; V gene: TRBV10-3; clone size: NA; CDR3 DNA: TGTGCCATCGCCACAGGGGGCGCGACAGATACGCAGTATTTT; CDR3 protein: CAIATGGATDTQYF
J gene: TRBJ2-6; D gene: TRBD2; V gene: TRBV9; clone size: few; CDR3 DNA: TGTGCCAGCAGCGTAGGGCGGGGCGGGGGGATCTCTGGGGCCAACGTCCTGACTTTC; CDR3 protein: CASSVGRGGGISGANVLTF
J gene: TRBJ1-4; D gene: NA; V gene: TRBV7-9; clone size: NA; CDR3 DNA: TGTGCCAGCGGGGGGGAAAAACTGTTTTTT; CDR3 protein: CASGGEKLFF
J gene: TRBJ1-1; D gene: NA; V gene: TRBV10-3; clone size: NA; CDR3 DNA: TGTGCCATCAGTGTAGGAGGGAACACTGAAGCTTTCTTT; CDR3 protein: CAISVGGNTEAFF
J gene: TRBJ2-3; D gene: TRBD2; V gene: TRBV4-3; clone size: NA; CDR3 DNA: TGCGCCAGCAGCCGGGAGCGGGGGGGCCTTTTCACAGATACGCAGTATTTT; CDR3 protein: CASSRERGGLFTDTQYF
J gene: TRBJ2-7; D gene: NA; V gene: TRBV27; clone size: NA; CDR3 DNA: TGTGCCAGCAGCCCCTTGGGCCCTCGGGAGCAGTACTTC; CDR3 protein: CASSPLGPREQYF
J gene: TRBJ2-7; D gene: TRBD2; V gene: TRBV4-3; clone size: NA; CDR3 DNA: TGCGCCAGCAGCCGAGGCGGGGGGGGCGACGAGCAGTACTTC; CDR3 protein: CASSRGGGGDEQYF
J gene: TRBJ2-7; D gene: NA; V gene: TRBV30; clone size: NA; CDR3 DNA: TGTGCCTGGAGTGTAAGCCTCTACGAGCAGTACTTC; CDR3 protein: CAWSVSLYEQYF
J gene: TRBJ1-2; D gene: NA; V gene: TRBV2; clone size: NA; CDR3 DNA: TGTGCCAGCATTGAAAGTGGCTTCTATGGCTACACCTTC; CDR3 protein: CASIESGFYGYTF
J gene: TRBJ1-1; D gene: NA; V gene: TRBV6-5; clone size: NA; CDR3 DNA: TGTGCCAGCAGGCCTCTTCCCTCGGGCACTGAAGCTTTCTTT; CDR3 protein: CASRPLPSGTEAFF
J gene: TRBJ1-2; D gene: TRBD1; V gene: TRBV7-2; clone size: once; CDR3 DNA: TGTGCCAGCAGCTTAGGGACAGGGGGCCGCTATGGCTACACCTTC; CDR3 protein: CASSLGTGGRYGYTF
J gene: TRBJ1-5; D gene: NA; V gene: TRBV28; clone size: NA; CDR3 DNA: TGTGCCAGCAGTTTGGCGGGGGCCGCGCACGCTCAGCCCCAGCATTTT; CDR3 protein: CASSLAGAAHAQPQHF
J gene: TRBJ1-1; D gene: NA; V gene: TRBV28; clone size: NA; CDR3 DNA: TGTGCCAGCCGCCGGGGATTGAACACTGAAGCTTTCTTT; CDR3 protein: CASRRGLNTEAFF
J gene: TRBJ1-2; D gene: NA; V gene: TRBV28; clone size: once; CDR3 DNA: TGTGCCAGCAGTATATACGGCCTCGGAGATGGCTACACCTTC; CDR3 protein: CASSIYGLGDGYTF
J gene: TRBJ1-1; D gene: NA; V gene: TRBV2; clone size: once; CDR3 DNA: TGTGCCAGCAGCGTGACAAGGATAAACACTGAAGCTTTCTTT; CDR3 protein: CASSVTRINTEAFF
J gene: TRBJ1-6; D gene: TRBD1; V gene: TRBV5-5; clone size: NA; CDR3 DNA: TGTGCCAGCAGCTTGGCCACAGGGGCGGGTAATTCACCCCTCCACTTT; CDR3 protein: CASSLATGAGNSPLHF
J gene: TRBJ1-2; D gene: NA; V gene: TRBV9; clone size: NA; CDR3 DNA: TGTGCCAGCAGCGTTAGAGGGAATAATCCCTATGGCTACACCTTC; CDR3 protein: CASSVRGNNPYGYTF
J gene: TRBJ2-1; D gene: NA; V gene: TRBV5-1; clone size: NA; CDR3 DNA: TGCGCCAGCAGCTTGGTCGGGAGCTACAATGAGCAGTTCTTC; CDR3 protein: CASSLVGSYNEQFF
J gene: TRBJ2-3; D gene: NA; V gene: TRBV29-1; clone size: NA; CDR3 DNA: TGCAGCGTTGACTTCACAGATACGCAGTATTTT; CDR3 protein: CSVDFTDTQYF
J gene: TRBJ1-5; D gene: NA; V gene: TRBV19; clone size: once; CDR3 DNA: TGTGCCAGTAGTTACTCACAGGGTGGTGATAAGCCCCAGCATTTT; CDR3 protein: CASSYSQGGDKPQHF
J gene: TRBJ1-6; D gene: NA; V gene: TRBV6-1; clone size: NA; CDR3 DNA: TGTGCCAGCAGTGAAGGCCAGGGTACAGGGTCACCCCTCCACTTT; CDR3 protein: CASSEGQGTGSPLHF
J gene: TRBJ2-2; D gene: NA; V gene: TRBV5-1; clone size: NA; CDR3 DNA: TGCGCCAGCAGCTTGGGGGGCGCCCGGGAGCTGTTTTTT; CDR3 protein: CASSLGGARELFF
J gene: TRBJ2-1; D gene: TRBD2; V gene: TRBV2; clone size: few; CDR3 DNA: TGTGCCAGCCGACTAGCGGGGGGCCTGTATGAGCAGTTCTTC; CDR3 protein: CASRLAGGLYEQFF
J gene: TRBJ2-5; D gene: NA; V gene: TRBV9; clone size: NA; CDR3 DNA: TGTGCCAGCAGCCCGCGGGGGCAACCCGAGACCCAGTACTTC; CDR3 protein: CASSPRGQPETQYF
J gene: TRBJ1-1; D gene: TRBD1; V gene: TRBV4-3; clone size: NA; CDR3 DNA: TGCGCCAGCAGCCAGTCTCCTCCGGGACAGGGGCTCCAACCCCAAGCTTTCTTT; CDR3 protein: CASSQSPPGQGLQPQAFF
J gene: TRBJ1-1; D gene: NA; V gene: TRBV30; clone size: NA; CDR3 DNA: TGTGCCTGGAGTATTAGGTCGGGCAGGGGGAACACTGAAGCTTTCTTT; CDR3 protein: CAWSIRSGRGNTEAFF
J gene: TRBJ1-2; D gene: TRBD1; V gene: TRBV29-1; clone size: NA; CDR3 DNA: TGCAGCGTTGTTACACAGGGGGTTTACTATGGCTACACCTTC; CDR3 protein: CSVVTQGVYYGYTF
J gene: TRBJ2-3; D gene: NA; V gene: TRBV7-2; clone size: NA; CDR3 DNA: TGTGCCAGCAGCCTCAGGGATCTTACGCAGTATTTT; CDR3 protein: CASSLRDLTQYF